The table lists the clone carrying this T cell receptor beta chain with a few counts. Its antigen is not known. These data belong to a study of early T cells in non-severe SARS-CoV-2 infection. As for the study in general: Chains from this unsorted whole-blood bulk RNA could not be paired.

Attachment of unique molecular identifiers to individual cDNA molecules was performed. Using its own MiXCR run on the 5' RACE reads, TCRdb lists one record per CDR3 protein. The table lists tens of thousands of distinct CDR3 sequences, around 4.9% of them singletons. Broader study findings: The matching step, a VDJdb search, favored anti-spike CD8 responses and missed private and CD4 specificities.

The V and J ends lost 5 bases and 5 bases, in that order; junction bases with no gene match: 10. This CDR3 has 17 residues. Germline lookup yields CDR1 LGHNA and CDR2 YNFKEQ. The sequenced sample was whole blood. The TCR sequence derives from an adult who was a healthcare worker with PCR-confirmed SARS-CoV-2 infection or an uninfected control (not recorded which). The genes are TRBV4-2 and TRBJ2-3; 13 positions match TRBD2. The CDR3 region is CASSTFQLAGGQDTQYF. DNA for the CDR3: TGTGCCAGCAGCACATTCCAACTAGCGGGGGGGCAAGATACGCAGTATTTT.